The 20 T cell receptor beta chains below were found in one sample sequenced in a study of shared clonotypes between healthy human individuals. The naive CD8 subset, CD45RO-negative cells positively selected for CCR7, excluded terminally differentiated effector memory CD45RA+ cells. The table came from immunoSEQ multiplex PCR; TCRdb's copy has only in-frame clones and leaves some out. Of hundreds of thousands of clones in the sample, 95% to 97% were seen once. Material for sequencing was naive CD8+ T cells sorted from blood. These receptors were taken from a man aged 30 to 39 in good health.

The CDR3 here is CASSAPPGQLNEQFF. CDR3 DNA: TGTGCCAGCAGCGCACCCCCGGGACAGTTGAATGAGCAGTTCTTC. The chain joins TRBV9 to TRBJ2-1, with 7 bases matching TRBD1. Germline V lookup: CDR1 SGDLS, CDR2 YYNGEE. This CDR3 has 15 residues. V shed 3 bases, J shed 7 bases, and the junction held 10 bases outside the gene matches.

Here the CDR3 reads CASSLSGADYGYTF. Here the CDR3 DNA reads TGTGCCAGCAGCTTATCCGGGGCAGACTATGGCTACACCTTC. The rearrangement links TRBV13 to TRBJ1-2; a weak D match, TRBD1 (5 bases). CDR1 and CDR2 from the germline V gene are PRHDT and FYEKMQ (reference sequence). There are 14 residues in the CDR3. V was cut by 2 bases and J by 3 bases, with 10 bases left in between.

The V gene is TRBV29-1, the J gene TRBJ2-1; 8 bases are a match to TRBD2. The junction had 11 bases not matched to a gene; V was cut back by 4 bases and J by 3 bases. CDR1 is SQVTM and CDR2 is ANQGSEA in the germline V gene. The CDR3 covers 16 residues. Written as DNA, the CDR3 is TGCAGCGTTGTTTGGCGGGAGGCTAATCACTACAATGAGCAGTTCTTC. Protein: CSVVWREANHYNEQFF.

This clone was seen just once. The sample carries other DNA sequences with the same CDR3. This CDR3 is CASSLVYEQYF. The CDR3, as DNA: TGTGCCAGCAGCCTGGTTTACGAGCAGTACTTC. This rearrangement joins TRBV28 to TRBJ2-7; D is unresolved. The V end lost 6 bases, the J end lost 4 bases, and 7 bases lay between the germline ends. The CDR3 runs 11 residues. Germline V gives CDR1 MDHEN, CDR2 SYDVKM.

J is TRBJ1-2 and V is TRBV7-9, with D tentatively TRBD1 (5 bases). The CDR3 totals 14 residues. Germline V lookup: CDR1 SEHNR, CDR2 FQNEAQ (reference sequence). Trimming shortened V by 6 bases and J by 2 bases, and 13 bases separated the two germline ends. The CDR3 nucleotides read TGTGCCAGCAGACCCAGACAGTTCAACTATGGCTACACCTTC. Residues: CASRPRQFNYGYTF.

For the CDR3, the DNA is TGCGCCAGCAGCCAAGACGCGGGAGGGCTAAGCGAGCAGTACTTC. The encoded protein is CASSQDAGGLSEQYF. The chain has TRBV4-1 and TRBJ2-7, with TRBD2 matching 9 bases. The germline gives CDR1 MGHRA, CDR2 YSYEKL. The CDR3 covers 15 residues. Trimming removed 0 bases from V and 6 bases from J; junction bases left unmatched: 6.

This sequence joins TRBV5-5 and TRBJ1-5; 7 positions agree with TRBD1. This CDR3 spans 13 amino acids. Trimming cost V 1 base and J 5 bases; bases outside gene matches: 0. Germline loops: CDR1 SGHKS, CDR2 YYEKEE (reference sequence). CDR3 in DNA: TGTGCCAGCAGCTTGACAGGGGATCAGCCCCAGCATTTT. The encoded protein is CASSLTGDQPQHF.

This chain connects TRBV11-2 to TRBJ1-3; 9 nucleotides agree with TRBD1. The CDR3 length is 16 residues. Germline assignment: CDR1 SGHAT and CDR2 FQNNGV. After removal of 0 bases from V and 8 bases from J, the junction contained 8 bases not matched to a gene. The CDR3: CASSLDRRTGADTIYF. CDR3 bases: TGTGCCAGCAGCTTAGATCGCCGGACAGGGGCAGACACCATATATTTT.

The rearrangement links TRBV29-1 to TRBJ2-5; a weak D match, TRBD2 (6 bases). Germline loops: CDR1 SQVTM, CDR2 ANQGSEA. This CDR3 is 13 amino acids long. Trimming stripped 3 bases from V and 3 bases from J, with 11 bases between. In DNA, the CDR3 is TGCAGCGTTGATAGGGACTTGGAAGAGACCCAGTACTTC. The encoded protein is CSVDRDLEETQYF.

CDR3: CASSFLLAGGPGYNEQFF. The CDR3, as DNA: TGCGCCAGCAGCTTCTTACTAGCGGGAGGGCCGGGGTACAATGAGCAGTTCTTC. This rearrangement joins TRBV5-1 to TRBJ2-1; TRBD2 agrees at 13 bases. CDR1 SGHRS and CDR2 YFSETQ come from the germline V gene. The V segment lost 2 bases and the J segment 4 bases; nucleotides outside the gene matches: 9. The CDR3 has 18 amino acids.

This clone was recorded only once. The CDR3: CASRFLLAGARGTGELFF. The CDR3 DNA sequence: TGTGCCAGCCGATTTCTCCTAGCGGGAGCGCGTGGAACCGGGGAGCTGTTTTTT. The chain employs TRBV28 and TRBJ2-2; 10 nucleotides line up with TRBD2. The CDR3 totals 18 residues. The junction had 17 bases not matched to a gene; V was cut back by 8 bases and J by 5 bases. The germline gives CDR1 MDHEN, CDR2 SYDVKM.

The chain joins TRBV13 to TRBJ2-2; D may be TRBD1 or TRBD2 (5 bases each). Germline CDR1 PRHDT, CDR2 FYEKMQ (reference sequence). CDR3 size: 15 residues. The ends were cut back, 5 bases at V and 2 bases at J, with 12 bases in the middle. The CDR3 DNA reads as TGTGCCAGCAGCCTCCGGGACGTAAACACCGGGGAGCTGTTTTTT. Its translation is CASSLRDVNTGELFF. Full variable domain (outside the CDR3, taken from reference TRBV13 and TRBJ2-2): AAGVIQSPRHLIKEKRETATLKCYPIPRHDTVYWYQQGPGQDPQFLISFYEKMQSDKGSIPDRFSAQQFSDYHSELNMSSLELGDSALYFCASSLRDVNTGELFFGEGSRLTVL.

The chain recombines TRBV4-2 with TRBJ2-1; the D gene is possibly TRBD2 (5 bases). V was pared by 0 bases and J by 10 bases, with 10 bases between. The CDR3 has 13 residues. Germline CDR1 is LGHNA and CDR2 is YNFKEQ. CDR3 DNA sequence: TGTGCCAGCAGCCAAGAAGACGGGATGGAGCAGTTCTTC. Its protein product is CASSQEDGMEQFF.

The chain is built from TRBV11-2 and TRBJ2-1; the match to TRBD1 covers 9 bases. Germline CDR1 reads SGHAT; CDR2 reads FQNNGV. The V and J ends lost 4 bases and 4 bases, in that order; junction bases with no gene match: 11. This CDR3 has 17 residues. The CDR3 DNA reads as TGTGCCAGCAGCTCTACCACGGGGACAGGGATATACAATGAGCAGTTCTTC. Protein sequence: CASSSTTGTGIYNEQFF.

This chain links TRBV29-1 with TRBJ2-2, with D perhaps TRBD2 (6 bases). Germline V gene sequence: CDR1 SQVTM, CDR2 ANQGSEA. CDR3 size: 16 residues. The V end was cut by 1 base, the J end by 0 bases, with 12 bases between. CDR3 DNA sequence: TGCAGCGTTGAAGGCGGGATTCGATCGAACACCGGGGAGCTGTTTTTT. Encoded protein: CSVEGGIRSNTGELFF.

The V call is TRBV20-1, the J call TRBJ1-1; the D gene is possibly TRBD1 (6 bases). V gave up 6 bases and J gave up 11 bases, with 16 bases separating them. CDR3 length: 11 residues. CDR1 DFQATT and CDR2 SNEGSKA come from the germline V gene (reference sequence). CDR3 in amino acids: CSAPDRPRAFF. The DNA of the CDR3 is TGCAGTGCCCCCGACAGGCCGAGGGCTTTCTTT.

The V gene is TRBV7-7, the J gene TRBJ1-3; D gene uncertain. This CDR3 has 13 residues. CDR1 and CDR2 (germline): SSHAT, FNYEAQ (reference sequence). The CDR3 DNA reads TGTGCTAGTTCCCCGAGCTCTGGAAACACCATATATTTT. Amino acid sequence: CASSPSSGNTIYF.

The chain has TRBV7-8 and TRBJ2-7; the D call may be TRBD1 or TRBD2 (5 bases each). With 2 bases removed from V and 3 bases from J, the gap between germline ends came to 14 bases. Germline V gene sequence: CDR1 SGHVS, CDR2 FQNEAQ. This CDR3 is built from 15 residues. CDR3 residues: CASSLQGNGNYEQYF. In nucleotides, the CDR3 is TGTGCCAGCAGCTTACAGGGAAACGGGAACTACGAGCAGTACTTC.

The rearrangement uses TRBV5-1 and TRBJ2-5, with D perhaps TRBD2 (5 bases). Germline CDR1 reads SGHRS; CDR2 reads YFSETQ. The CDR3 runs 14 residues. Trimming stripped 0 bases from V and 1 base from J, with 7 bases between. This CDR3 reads CASSLVLGQETQYF. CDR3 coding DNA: TGCGCCAGCAGCTTGGTACTAGGCCAAGAGACCCAGTACTTC. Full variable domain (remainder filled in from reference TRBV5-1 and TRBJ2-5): KAGVTQTPRYLIKTRGQQVTLSCSPISGHRSVSWYQQTPGQGLQFLFEYFSETQRNKGNFPGRFSGRQFSNSRSEMNVSTLELGDSALYLCASSLVLGQETQYFGPGTRLLVL.

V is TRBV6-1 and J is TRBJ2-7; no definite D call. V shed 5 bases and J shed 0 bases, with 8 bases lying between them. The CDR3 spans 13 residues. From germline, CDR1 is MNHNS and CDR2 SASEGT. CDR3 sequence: CASSPSISYEQYF. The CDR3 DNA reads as TGTGCCAGCAGTCCAAGTATCTCCTACGAGCAGTACTTC.